Listed below are T cell receptor beta chains from one sample, sequenced in a study of CD8 T cells in Susac syndrome. TCRdb fed the immunoSEQ multiplex PCR reads into MiXCR, producing one record per CDR3 protein. The sample has about 80,000 distinct CDR3 sequences, about 94% seen once; the top ten hold about 0.28%. Input material: CD8+ T cells from PBMCs. The receptors were sampled from a human donor in good health. Both conserved end residues are part of each CDR3. The D gene is left open where the match is weak. Clone size is shown for a subset of rows, as once, few, many or a class of expanded clone.

J	D	size	V	CDR3	DNA
TRBJ2-1	TRBD2	NA	TRBV3-1	CASSQVSGSNWDNEQFF	TGTGCCAGCAGCCAAGTCAGCGGGAGTAACTGGGACAATGAGCAGTTCTTC
TRBJ2-7	NA	NA	TRBV11-2	CASSLVSGVSYEQYF	TGTGCCAGCAGCTTAGTATCTGGGGTTAGCTACGAGCAGTACTTC
TRBJ1-1	NA	NA	TRBV25-1	CASSTLRGTEAFF	TGTGCCAGCAGTACATTGCGGGGGACTGAAGCTTTCTTT
TRBJ2-4	NA	NA	TRBV6-1	CASRLLNHGLPKNIQYF	TGTGCCAGCAGGCTTTTGAACCATGGATTGCCCAAAAACATTCAGTACTTC
TRBJ1-2	TRBD1	NA	TRBV27	CASSPQTGENYGYTF	TGTGCCAGCAGTCCGCAGACAGGGGAAAACTATGGCTACACCTTC
TRBJ2-1	NA	once	TRBV28	CASSLPRTRVVINEQFF	TGTGCCAGCAGTCTCCCTCGAACCAGGGTAGTTATCAATGAGCAGTTCTTC
TRBJ2-5	NA	NA	TRBV2	CASAPTARPETQYF	TGTGCCAGCGCCCCCACGGCTAGGCCAGAGACCCAGTACTTC
TRBJ1-1	NA	NA	TRBV6-5	CASRGWGTEAFF	TGTGCCAGCAGGGGATGGGGCACTGAAGCTTTCTTT
TRBJ2-1	TRBD2	NA	TRBV4-1	CASSQDPGLVGFF	TGCGCCAGCAGCCAAGACCCGGGACTAGTGGGGTTCTTC
TRBJ2-1	NA	NA	TRBV7-6	CASSFPGPYNEQFF	TGTGCCAGCAGCTTTCCGGGACCTTACAATGAGCAGTTCTTC
TRBJ2-1	TRBD2	NA	TRBV7-9	CASSLASGRSYNEQFF	TGTGCCAGCAGCTTAGCTAGCGGGAGGTCCTACAATGAGCAGTTCTTC
TRBJ2-7	NA	NA	TRBV5-1	CASSLRQRYEQYF	TGCGCCAGCAGCTTGCGGCAGCGCTACGAGCAGTACTTC
TRBJ1-1	TRBD1	NA	TRBV13	CASSLSSWTGEAFF	TGTGCCAGCAGCTTATCCTCCTGGACAGGTGAAGCTTTCTTT
TRBJ2-7	TRBD1	few	TRBV11-2	CASSLGTGAYEQYF	TGTGCCAGCAGCTTAGGGACAGGGGCTTACGAGCAGTACTTC
TRBJ2-4	NA	NA	TRBV5-6	CASSLSAGIGAKNIQYF	TGTGCCAGCAGCTTGTCGGCGGGGATAGGGGCCAAAAACATTCAGTACTTC
TRBJ2-7	NA	NA	TRBV5-6	CASSGRVAYYEQYF	TGTGCCAGCAGCGGCAGGGTGGCCTACTACGAGCAGTACTTC
TRBJ1-2	NA	NA	TRBV11-2	CASMVSVTGGTYYGYTF	TGTGCCAGCATGGTCTCCGTCACCGGCGGTACCTACTATGGCTACACCTTC
TRBJ1-2	TRBD1	NA	TRBV25-1	CASRTGVYGYTF	TGTGCCAGCAGAACAGGGGTTTATGGCTACACCTTC
TRBJ2-1	TRBD1	NA	TRBV5-1	CASSLRQGMKNEQFF	TGCGCCAGCAGCCTTCGACAGGGTATGAAGAATGAGCAGTTCTTC
TRBJ1-3	NA	NA	TRBV5-6	CASSEGNTIYF	TGTGCCAGCAGCGAGGGAAACACCATATATTTT
TRBJ2-1	NA	once	TRBV20-1	CSARDLSWEQFF	TGCAGTGCTAGAGATTTATCCTGGGAGCAGTTCTTC
TRBJ2-2	NA	NA	TRBV18	CASSPPGVHTGELFF	TGTGCCAGCTCCCCCCCAGGGGTTCACACCGGGGAGCTGTTTTTT
TRBJ2-2	NA	NA	TRBV30	CAWSRSTGELFF	TGTGCCTGGAGTCGTAGCACCGGGGAGCTGTTTTTT
TRBJ2-7	NA	NA	TRBV7-2	CASSENRDIHGAYEQYF	TGTGCCAGCAGCGAAAACCGGGACATTCATGGGGCTTACGAGCAGTACTTC
TRBJ2-1	TRBD2	NA	TRBV9	CASSAYWEGRNEQFF	TGTGCCAGCAGCGCTTATTGGGAGGGCCGCAATGAGCAGTTCTTC
TRBJ1-2	NA	NA	TRBV5-1	CASTFGSGGYTF	TGCGCCAGCACCTTCGGTAGCGGGGGCTACACCTTC
TRBJ1-5	TRBD1	NA	TRBV4-1	CASSQDGRGNQPQHF	TGCGCCAGCAGCCAAGACGGCAGGGGGAACCAGCCCCAGCATTTT
TRBJ1-6	TRBD1	NA	TRBV6-1	CASSEAIGTGGSPLHF	TGTGCCAGCAGTGAAGCCATAGGGACAGGGGGATCACCCCTCCACTTT
TRBJ2-2	TRBD2	NA	TRBV5-4	CAGTGGGTGELFF	TGTGCCGGAACGGGGGGAGGAACCGGGGAGCTGTTTTTT
TRBJ2-2	NA	NA	TRBV12-3/TRBV12-4	CASSFGGGELFF	TGTGCCAGCAGTTTTGGAGGCGGGGAACTGTTTTTT
TRBJ2-3	NA	once	TRBV20-1	CSARSPTTTDTQYF	TGCAGTGCTAGAAGTCCGACTACCACAGATACGCAGTATTTT
TRBJ2-4	NA	NA	TRBV12-5	CANRTALAKNIQYF	TGTGCTAACCGAACGGCTCTAGCCAAAAACATTCAGTACTTC
TRBJ1-2	TRBD1	NA	TRBV9	CASSVAKSGTDFNYGYTF	TGTGCCAGCAGCGTAGCTAAGTCGGGGACAGACTTTAACTATGGCTACACCTTC
TRBJ1-2	NA	NA	TRBV28	CASSFPDLRYGYTF	TGTGCCAGCAGCTTCCCGGATTTACGCTATGGCTACACCTTC
TRBJ2-1	NA	NA	TRBV27	CASSLRVYNEQFF	TGTGCCAGCAGTTTAAGGGTCTACAATGAGCAGTTCTTC
TRBJ2-1	TRBD2	NA	TRBV6-4	CASSDGGRDEQFF	TGTGCCAGCAGTGACGGGGGGAGGGATGAGCAGTTCTTC
TRBJ1-1	TRBD1	NA	TRBV5-1	CASRDERGQEAFF	TGCGCCAGCAGGGACGAGAGGGGGCAAGAAGCTTTCTTT
TRBJ2-3	NA	NA	TRBV2	CASSEVGRSTDTQYF	TGTGCCAGCAGTGAGGTGGGGAGGAGCACAGATACGCAGTATTTT
TRBJ2-1	NA	NA	TRBV29-1	CSVVPQGVSSYNEQFF	TGCAGCGTTGTACCCCAAGGCGTGAGCTCCTACAATGAGCAGTTCTTC
TRBJ2-1	NA	NA	TRBV20-1	CSADYYNEQFF	TGCAGTGCTGATTACTACAATGAGCAGTTCTTC
TRBJ1-5	TRBD1	NA	TRBV28	CASSNTGGGQPQHF	TGTGCCAGCAGTAATACAGGGGGTGGTCAGCCCCAGCATTTT
TRBJ2-7	TRBD1	once	TRBV6-2/TRBV6-3	CASSKTGERIHEQYF	TGTGCCAGCAGCAAAACAGGGGAAAGGATCCACGAGCAGTACTTC
TRBJ1-1	TRBD1	NA	TRBV19	CATSGYAGGYEAFF	TGTGCCACCTCCGGCTACGCAGGGGGCTACGAAGCTTTCTTT
TRBJ2-1	TRBD1	NA	TRBV28	CASRGQGTSYNEQFF	TGTGCCAGCAGGGGACAGGGCACTTCCTACAATGAGCAGTTCTTC
TRBJ2-2	NA	NA	TRBV20-1	CSASGRLAGTRNTGELFF	TGCAGTGCTAGCGGGCGGCTTGCTGGGACACGGAACACCGGGGAGCTGTTTTTT
TRBJ1-2	NA	NA	TRBV6-2/TRBV6-3	CASSSGTIDGYTF	TGTGCCAGCAGCTCCGGGACAATCGACGGCTACACCTTC
TRBJ1-1	NA	NA	TRBV9	CASSVDGMRATEAFF	TGTGCCAGCAGCGTAGACGGAATGAGGGCCACTGAAGCTTTCTTT
TRBJ2-3	TRBD2	NA	TRBV29-1	CSVVYTQRDSSDTQYF	TGCAGCGTTGTCTATACCCAGCGGGATTCATCAGATACGCAGTATTTT
TRBJ2-1	TRBD2	NA	TRBV5-1	CASSPGTSGAPAREQFF	TGCGCCAGCAGCCCCGGGACTAGCGGAGCACCCGCTCGTGAGCAGTTCTTC
TRBJ1-1	NA	NA	TRBV6-1	CASTSGGQNTEAFF	TGTGCCAGCACCTCGGGGGGCCAGAACACTGAAGCTTTCTTT
TRBJ1-4	NA	NA	TRBV4-1	CASSQVEDLKLFF	TGCGCCAGCAGCCAAGTTGAGGACCTAAAACTGTTTTTT
TRBJ1-1	NA	NA	TRBV4-1	CASSQEGDDTEAFF	TGCGCCAGCAGCCAAGAGGGCGACGACACTGAAGCTTTCTTT
TRBJ1-3	NA	NA	TRBV13	CAVSAGSGNTIYF	TGTGCCGTCTCCGCAGGGTCTGGAAACACCATATATTTT
TRBJ2-7	NA	NA	TRBV3-1	CASARAYEQYF	TGTGCCAGCGCCAGGGCCTACGAGCAGTACTTC